A single sample gave rise to the 8 T cell receptor beta chains below, sequenced in a study of identical twins. TCRdb reprocessed the 5' RACE reads via MiXCR and lists one record per CDR3 protein. The table lists hundreds of thousands of distinct CDR3 sequences, less than 9% of them singletons. This sample also belongs to another study, concerning yellow fever vaccine responses in identical twins.

Sequenced material: memory (CD45RO+) T cells sorted from blood. Receptor source: a woman aged 18 to 35 in good health.

This clonotype was detected many times. V and J are TRBV25-1 and TRBJ1-6; 7 bases are a match to TRBD1. Germline V lookup: CDR1 MGHDK, CDR2 SYGVNS. V gave up 7 bases and J gave up 10 bases; unmatched junction bases: 7. The CDR3 is 13 residues long. CDR3 sequence (DNA): TGTGCCAGCACTCAACAGGGGAACTCACCCCTCCACTTT. Translation gives CASTQQGNSPLHF. Full variable domain (missing parts from reference TRBV25-1 and TRBJ1-6): EADIYQTPRYLVIGTGKKITLECSQTMGHDKMYWYQQDPGMELHLIHYSYGVNSTEKGDLSSESTVSRIRTEHFPLTLESARPSHTSQYLCASTQQGNSPLHFGNGTRLTVT.

The chain couples TRBV4-1 to TRBJ2-1, with 12 bases fitting TRBD2. The CDR3 runs 20 residues. Germline-derived CDR1 and CDR2 are MGHRA and YSYEKL. The ends lost 4 bases at V and 3 bases at J; junction bases unmatched: 16. The chain's CDR3 is CASSPTPRLAGANFYNEQFF. The CDR3 region has the DNA TGCGCCAGCAGCCCAACCCCGAGACTAGCGGGAGCAAACTTCTACAATGAGCAGTTCTTC.

In its sample, this clonotype was seen a few times. This chain joins TRBV11-3 and TRBJ2-5, with a tentative D call TRBD1 (6 bases). V was clipped by 5 bases and J by 1 base, with 11 bases between them. Germline CDR1 reads SGHNT; CDR2 reads YENEEA. This CDR3 is built from 14 residues. CDR3 DNA sequence: TGTGCCAGCAGCGGGGGCGGGTTCCAAGAGACCCAGTACTTC. It codes for CASSGGGFQETQYF.

The V call is TRBV18, the J call TRBJ2-2; the D is unclear. CDR3 length: 13 residues. CDR1 and CDR2 (germline): KGHSH, LQKENI. The germline V and J ends were trimmed by 2 bases and 0 bases, with 1 base remaining between them. The DNA for the CDR3 is TGTGCCAGCTCACCATCGAACACCGGGGAGCTGTTTTTT. It encodes CASSPSNTGELFF.

The sample holds many counts of this clonotype. The chain couples TRBV18 to TRBJ2-1; D not resolved. Germline assignment: CDR1 KGHSH and CDR2 LQKENI. The CDR3 extends over 12 amino acids. Trimming removed 9 bases from V and 5 bases from J, with 11 bases in between. The CDR3, as DNA: TGTGCCAGTGGTCCAGGTAACAATGAGCAGTTCTTC. Its protein product is CASGPGNNEQFF.

This clonotype was observed at least ten times. The chain couples TRBV10-3 to TRBJ2-2, with D perhaps being TRBD1 or TRBD2 (5 bases each). Trimming stripped 2 bases from V and 6 bases from J, with 19 bases between. The CDR3 is 17 residues long. The germline CDR1 and CDR2 sequences are ENHRY and SYGVKD. The CDR3: CAISEPWGPLNAGELFF. In nucleotides, the CDR3 is TGTGCCATCAGTGAGCCCTGGGGACCACTTAACGCCGGGGAGCTGTTTTTT.

This clonotype occurred many times. V gene TRBV5-1 combines with J gene TRBJ1-1; D might be TRBD1 (5 bases). V dropped 7 bases and J dropped 0 bases, with 13 bases sitting between them. Per germline, CDR1 SGHRS and CDR2 YFSETQ. There are 14 residues in the CDR3. The CDR3 DNA sequence: TGCGCCAGCCGATCGTCAGGGATGAACACTGAAGCTTTCTTT. Translation gives CASRSSGMNTEAFF.

V and J are TRBV5-1 and TRBJ2-5, with D perhaps TRBD2 (6 bases). V dropped 0 bases and J dropped 5 bases, with 14 bases sitting between them. Germline CDR1 is SGHRS and CDR2 is YFSETQ. This CDR3 contains 15 residues. The CDR3 reads CASSLASGGRETQYF. The CDR3 DNA reads TGCGCCAGCAGCTTGGCGTCCGGGGGAAGGGAGACCCAGTACTTC.